This T cell receptor (beta chain) comes out of a study of T cells in Graves' hyperthyroidism and ophthalmopathy. Diagnoses were made from clinical symptoms, serum measures (thyroxine and TRAb), thyroid ultrasound and orbital computed tomography. Amplification yielded TCR beta CDR3 regions, with RNA transcripts as the source. During a first-round RT-PCR of the TCR CDR3, the HTBI primer set was used. One entry per CDR3 protein, called by TCRdb with MiXCR from the multiplex PCR reads. The data contain a few hundred thousand distinct CDR3 sequences, about 45% of them singletons. The germline V gene has CDR1 SGHDT and CDR2 YYEEEE. J gave up 2 bases and V 4 bases, and 5 bases lay outside the gene matches. This CDR3 region has 15 residues. Study outcomes and limitations: Ophthalmopathy onset followed model prediction by a median about 6.9 months. Most clonotypes expanded in the thyroid (above 0.001) were also present in blood. Stable hyperthyroidism and ophthalmopathy were separated using 13 V-J signatures.

Worth noting for this clonotype: Its antigen is not identified.

The sequenced material came from peripheral blood or thyroid tissue (not recorded which). This TCR came from an adult woman with Graves' disease, either hyperthyroidism or ophthalmopathy (not recorded which). V gene TRBV5-6 combines with J gene TRBJ2-3, with 9 bases fitting TRBD2. CDR3 bases: TGTGCCAGCAGCACTGGACTAGCGATCACAGATACGCAGTATTTT. Translating it yields CASSTGLAITDTQYF. The full variable domain, with the rest looked up from reference TRBV5-6 and TRBJ2-3, is DAGVTQSPTHLIKTRGQQVTLRCSPKSGHDTVSWYQQALGQGPQFIFQYYEEEERQRGNFPDRFSGHQFPNYSSELNVNALLLGDSALYLCASSTGLAITDTQYFGPGTRLTVL.